What follows is one T cell receptor (beta chain) and its context. The data derive from a study of shared clonotypes between healthy human individuals. Produced via immunoSEQ multiplex PCR; TCRdb's table is partial and in-frame only. This repertoire shows 2 million to 3 million clones, over 85% found once; its top ten account for around 0.37%. This CDR3 region has 13 residues. The germline V gene has CDR1 MDHEN and CDR2 SYDVKM. Sequences were obtained from naive CD4+ T cells from PBMCs. The subset was: CD45RA+ positively selected. The TCR originated in a man in his late teens or twenties in good health. Some clones in this sample may be carry-over from other donors' samples. V usage is TRBV28 and J usage is TRBJ2-5; 11 bases agree with TRBD2. The J call is in doubt because the DNA end fits TRBJ2-7 better. This chain's CDR3 is CASSTSGRSEQYF. DNA for the CDR3: TGTGCCAGCAGTACTAGCGGGAGAAGCGAGCAGTACTTC.